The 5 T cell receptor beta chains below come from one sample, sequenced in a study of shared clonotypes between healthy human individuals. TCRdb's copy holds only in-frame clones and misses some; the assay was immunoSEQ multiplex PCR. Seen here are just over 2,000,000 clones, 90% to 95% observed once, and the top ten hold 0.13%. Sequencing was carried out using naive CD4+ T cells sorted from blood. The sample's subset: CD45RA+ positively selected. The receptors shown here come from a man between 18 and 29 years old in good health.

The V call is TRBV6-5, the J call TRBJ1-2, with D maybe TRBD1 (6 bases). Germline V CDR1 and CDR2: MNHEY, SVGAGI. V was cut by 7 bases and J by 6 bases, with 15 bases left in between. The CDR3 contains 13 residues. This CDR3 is CASNPTGVDGYTF. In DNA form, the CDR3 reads TGTGCCAGCAATCCGACAGGAGTAGATGGCTACACCTTC.

The CDR3 region has the DNA TGTGCCACCGCGACATGGAACTACGAGCAGTACTTC. It encodes CATATWNYEQYF. V is TRBV2 and J is TRBJ2-7; D uncertain. Per the germline V gene, CDR1 is SNHLY and CDR2 is FYNNEI. The V end was cut by 10 bases, the J end by 3 bases, with 13 bases between. The CDR3 length is 12 residues.

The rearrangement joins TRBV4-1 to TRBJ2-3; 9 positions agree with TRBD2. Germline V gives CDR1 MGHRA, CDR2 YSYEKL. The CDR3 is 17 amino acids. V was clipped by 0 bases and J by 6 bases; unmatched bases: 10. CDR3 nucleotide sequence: TGCGCCAGCAGCCAAGACATCGGCGGGAGGGCCGGTGATACGCAGTATTTT. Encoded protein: CASSQDIGGRAGDTQYF.

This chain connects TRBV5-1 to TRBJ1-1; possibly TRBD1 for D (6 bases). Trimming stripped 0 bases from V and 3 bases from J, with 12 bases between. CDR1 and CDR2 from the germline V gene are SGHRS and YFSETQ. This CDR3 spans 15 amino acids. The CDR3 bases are TGCGCCAGCAGCTTGGCCGGGGGGCGCTACACTGAAGCTTTCTTT. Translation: CASSLAGGRYTEAFF.

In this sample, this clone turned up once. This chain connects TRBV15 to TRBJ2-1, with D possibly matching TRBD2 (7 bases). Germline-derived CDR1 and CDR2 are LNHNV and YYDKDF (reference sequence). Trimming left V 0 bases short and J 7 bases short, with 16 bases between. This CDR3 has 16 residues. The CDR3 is CATSRETSRQANEQFF. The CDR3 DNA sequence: TGTGCCACCAGCAGAGAGACTAGCAGACAGGCAAATGAGCAGTTCTTC.